These 12 T cell receptor beta chains originate from one sample sequenced in a study of shared T cell receptors in the human thymus. The method was immunoSEQ multiplex PCR; TCRdb's version includes in-frame clones alone and lacks a portion of them. This table has hundreds of thousands of clones, more than 70% appearing once. A further study also used this sample, focusing on human thymus T cells.

Sequences were obtained from thymocytes. These receptors originate from a boy less than two years old with a congenital heart defect.

The rearrangement uses TRBV25-1 and TRBJ1-5, with a tentative D call TRBD1 (5 bases). Deletions cut 1 base from V and 5 bases from J, with 12 bases between. Germline CDR1 is MGHDK and CDR2 is SYGVNS. This CDR3 has 15 residues. The CDR3 sequence is CASSEWGGGDQPQHF. The CDR3 bases are TGTGCCAGCAGTGAATGGGGAGGAGGGGATCAGCCCCAGCATTTT.

This chain connects TRBV10-3 to TRBJ1-5; D is perhaps TRBD1 (5 bases). CDR1 ENHRY and CDR2 SYGVKD come from the germline V gene. V was shortened by 0 bases and J by 2 bases, with 14 bases between the two germline ends. The CDR3 consists of 17 residues. In DNA form, the CDR3 reads TGTGCCATCAGTGAGTCGTGGAGGGGCGTACGCAATCAGCCCCAGCATTTT. This codes for CAISESWRGVRNQPQHF.

Concerning this clone: One end of the junction is discordant with germline, which a read error may explain. The CDR3 region has the DNA TGTGCCGGCAGCCTACAGGGGATAGATAATAATTCACCCCTCCACTTT. Encoded protein: CAGSLQGIDNNSPLHF. The gene calls are TRBV7-9 and TRBJ1-6; TRBD1 matches 7 bases. The germline V gene has CDR1 SEHNR and CDR2 FQNEAQ (reference sequence). The CDR3 is 16 amino acids.

The CDR3 region is CASSPAWTGPYEQYF. The CDR3 DNA follows: TGTGCCAGTAGTCCCGCCTGGACAGGACCCTACGAGCAGTACTTC. This chain uses TRBV19 with TRBJ2-7; 7 bases are shared with TRBD1. Per germline, CDR1 LNHDA and CDR2 SQIVND (reference sequence). CDR3 length equals 15 residues. V lost 5 bases, J lost 2 bases, and 9 bases stayed unmatched.

This chain uses TRBV18 with TRBJ2-7; 7 bases match TRBD1. The length of the CDR3 is 14 residues. Per the germline V gene, CDR1 is KGHSH and CDR2 is LQKENI. With V trimmed by 4 bases and J by 0 bases, 3 bases remained unmatched. The DNA for the CDR3 is TGTGCCAGCTCACTACAGGGGAGCTCCTACGAGCAGTACTTC. This codes for CASSLQGSSYEQYF.

The chain recombines TRBV5-6 with TRBJ1-2, with 9 bases matching TRBD1. Looked up from germline, CDR1 is SGHDT and CDR2 is YYEEEE. The trim removed 4 bases at V and 7 bases at J, leaving 14 bases unmatched. The CDR3 contains 16 residues. CDR3 protein: CASSIRRDRVLGGYTF. For the CDR3, the DNA is TGTGCCAGCAGCATCCGCCGGGACAGGGTTCTGGGTGGCTACACCTTC.

The chain employs TRBV19 and TRBJ2-5; TRBD1 agrees at 8 bases. Gene TRBJ2-7 matches the end of the DNA better, so the J call may be wrong. Germline V gives CDR1 LNHDA, CDR2 SQIVND (reference sequence). The CDR3 is made up of 16 amino acids. The CDR3 nucleotides read TGTGCCAGTAGTATGGGGACAGGTCTTCTGGAGTACGAGCAGTACTTC. Translation: CASSMGTGLLEYEQYF.

The CDR3 DNA reads TGTGCCGGAGACAGGTCCCTCTACAATGAGCAGTTCTTC. Translating gives CAGDRSLYNEQFF. The chain uses TRBV2 and TRBJ2-1; perhaps TRBD1 as D (6 bases). V lost 11 bases to trimming and J lost 3 bases, with 14 bases between them. Germline V gene lookup returns CDR1 SNHLY and CDR2 FYNNEI. The CDR3 is 13 amino acids.

The V call is TRBV28, the J call TRBJ2-3; 8 bases map to TRBD2. Germline V gene lookup returns CDR1 MDHEN and CDR2 SYDVKM. CDR3 size: 14 residues. J lost 1 base, V lost 6 bases, and 3 bases had no gene match. The CDR3 coding sequence is TGTGCCAGCAGGGAAGCGGGAGGCACAGATACGCAGTATTTT. Residues: CASREAGGTDTQYF.

The rearrangement uses TRBV18 and TRBJ2-1; 10 bases map to TRBD2. With V trimmed by 5 bases and J by 8 bases, 9 bases remained unmatched. Germline CDR1 KGHSH, CDR2 LQKENI. This CDR3 is built from 15 residues. CDR3 DNA sequence: TGTGCCAGCTCATCCAGAGCGGGAGGGCCGGATGAGCAGTTCTTC. Residues: CASSSRAGGPDEQFF.

The chain uses TRBV11-3 and TRBJ2-3, with 9 bases identical to TRBD2. The germline V gene encodes CDR1 SGHNT and CDR2 YENEEA. V gave up 5 bases and J gave up 3 bases; unmatched junction bases: 9. The CDR3 length is 16 residues. The CDR3 DNA reads as TGTGCCAGCAGCCCGTACGGCGGGGGGGCGACAGATACGCAGTATTTT. Its translation: CASSPYGGGATDTQYF.

A few counts support this clone. The CDR3 coding sequence is TGTGCCAGTAGTATTGGACAGGGGGCCTACTCTGGAAACACCATATATTTT. Its protein is CASSIGQGAYSGNTIYF. The chain combines TRBV19 with TRBJ1-3; 11 positions agree with TRBD1. In germline, CDR1 is LNHDA, CDR2 SQIVND (reference sequence). This CDR3 contains 17 residues. V lost 3 bases to trimming and J lost 0 bases; unmatched junction nucleotides: 4. Full variable domain (outside the CDR3, taken from reference TRBV19 and TRBJ1-3): DGGITQSPKYLFRKEGQNVTLSCEQNLNHDAMYWYRQDPGQGLRLIYYSQIVNDFQKGDIAEGYSVSREKKESFPLTVTSAQKNPTAFYLCASSIGQGAYSGNTIYFGEGSWLTVV.